A single sample gave rise to the 20 T cell receptor beta chains below, sequenced in a study of cytomegalovirus exposure and HLA in healthy donors. Primers: 60 Vbeta forward and 13 Jbeta reverse. The repertoire was sequenced with immunoSEQ multiplex PCR; TCRdb's copy has only in-frame clones and lacks some. In the table there are about 180,000 clones, around 77% of which are singletons. Sequencing input: PBMCs. These receptors were collected from a woman in her 30s in good health and CMV-seronegative.

About this clone itself: The sample has other DNA sequences that encode this CDR3 too. CDR3 sequence: CASSPAGGQETQYF. Written as DNA, the CDR3 is TGCGCCAGCAGCCCAGCGGGGGGGCAGGAGACCCAGTACTTC. The V and J genes are TRBV5-1 and TRBJ2-5, with 10 positions matching TRBD2. The junction had 5 bases not matched to a gene; V was cut back by 4 bases and J by 5 bases. This CDR3 has 14 amino acids. Germline CDR1 is SGHRS and CDR2 is YFSETQ.

V usage is TRBV6-1 and J usage is TRBJ2-7, with D possibly being TRBD1 (6 bases). Per the germline V gene, CDR1 is MNHNS and CDR2 is SASEGT. This CDR3 has 14 amino acids. V was pared by 1 base and J by 2 bases, with 9 bases between. CDR3 region: CASSEGGLPYEQYF. The CDR3 nucleotides read TGTGCCAGCAGTGAAGGGGGGCTACCCTACGAGCAGTACTTC.

V usage is TRBV5-6 and J usage is TRBJ2-7; 8 bases line up with TRBD2. The CDR3 is made up of 15 amino acids. V shed 1 base, J shed 2 bases, and the junction held 5 bases outside the gene matches. Germline CDR1 and CDR2: SGHDT and YYEEEE. CDR3 nucleotide sequence: TGTGCCAGCAGCTTGAGCGGCGGGGGGCCCTACGAGCAGTACTTC. It is translated as CASSLSGGGPYEQYF.

The chain has TRBV6-5 and TRBJ2-2, with D uncertain. The CDR3 loop spans 12 amino acids. In germline, CDR1 is MNHEY, CDR2 SVGAGI. The germline V and J ends were trimmed by 4 bases and 4 bases, with 4 bases remaining between them. This CDR3 is CASSLSTGELFF. DNA of the CDR3: TGTGCCAGCAGTTTGAGCACCGGGGAGCTGTTTTTT.

On this clone itself: The junction differs from germline at one of its ends, possibly a read error. V is TRBV10-3 and J is TRBJ1-2, with 7 bases that match TRBD1. The CDR3 consists of 15 residues. CDR1 ENHRY and CDR2 SYGVKD come from the germline V gene. The CDR3 protein is CAISKSAGTDYGYTF. The CDR3 nucleotides are TGTGCCATCAGTAAGTCTGCCGGGACAGATTATGGCTACACCTTC.

This rearrangement joins TRBV21-1 to TRBJ2-7; TRBD1 is the table's D call, not checked against the DNA. TRBV21-1 is a pseudogene locus. The CDR3 loop spans 18 amino acids. The CDR3 loop reads CASSKPHPPDRLTYEQYF. The CDR3 DNA reads as TGTGCCAGCAGCAAACCCCACCCACCAGACAGGTTAACCTACGAGCAGTACTTC.

The V call is TRBV29-1, the J call TRBJ1-2; D not certain. Germline values: CDR1 SQVTM, CDR2 ANQGSEA. V lost 3 bases, J lost 4 bases, and 3 bases lay in between. There are 10 residues in the CDR3. In DNA, the CDR3 is TGCAGCGTTGAGAGCTATGGCTACACCTTC. Translation gives CSVESYGYTF.

The chain uses TRBV27 and TRBJ1-1; D unresolved. This CDR3 comprises 14 residues. Deletions cut 5 bases from V and 4 bases from J, with 14 bases between. Germline CDR1 and CDR2: MNHEY and SMNVEV (reference sequence). CDR3 sequence reads: CASSLVRETTEAFF. In nucleotides, the CDR3 is TGTGCCAGCAGTCTGGTCCGGGAGACCACTGAAGCTTTCTTT.

This clone was counted a few times. The chain has TRBV29-1 and TRBJ1-2; D is unclear. CDR3 length: 16 amino acids. V lost 2 bases to trimming and J lost 6 bases, with 22 bases between them. Germline-derived CDR1 and CDR2 are SQVTM and ANQGSEA. CDR3 loop: CSVEIYPGIFLNGYTF. The CDR3 bases are TGCAGCGTTGAAATTTATCCCGGGATATTCCTGAATGGCTACACCTTC.

The V call is TRBV9, the J call TRBJ2-3; 13 bases align to TRBD2. CDR1 and CDR2 from the germline V gene are SGDLS and YYNGEE. The CDR3 covers 15 residues. The trim removed 0 bases at V and 6 bases at J, leaving 1 base unmatched. DNA of the CDR3: TGTGCCAGCAGCGTAGCGACTAGCGGGGGGGATACGCAGTATTTT. It translates to CASSVATSGGDTQYF.

J is TRBJ1-1 and V is TRBV18; D might be TRBD1 (5 bases). V was cut by 5 bases and J by 0 bases, with 16 bases left in between. The CDR3 covers 16 residues. Germline V lookup: CDR1 KGHSH, CDR2 LQKENI. In nucleotides, the CDR3 is TGTGCCAGCTCAATTAAGGGGTCTACCGTGAACACTGAAGCTTTCTTT. The encoded protein is CASSIKGSTVNTEAFF.

The V call is TRBV4-3, the J call TRBJ2-2, with D hard to call. This CDR3 contains 15 residues. V was shortened by 1 base and J by 5 bases, with 11 bases between the two germline ends. The germline V gene encodes CDR1 LGHNA and CDR2 YSLEER. Here the CDR3 reads CASSQGETETGELFF. In DNA form, the CDR3 reads TGCGCCAGCAGCCAAGGCGAAACAGAGACCGGGGAGCTGTTTTTT.

This rearrangement joins TRBV9 to TRBJ1-1; D unclear. Trimming removed 0 bases from V and 3 bases from J, with 15 bases in between. Germline V CDR1 and CDR2: SGDLS, YYNGEE. This CDR3 is built from 16 residues. CDR3 in DNA: TGTGCCAGCAGCGTAGCTCCAGACCTGCGGGACACTGAAGCTTTCTTT. Its protein product is CASSVAPDLRDTEAFF.

The chain couples TRBV5-1 to TRBJ2-6; TRBD1 might be the D (5 bases). Deletions cut 0 bases from V and 0 bases from J, with 7 bases between. Germline values: CDR1 SGHRS, CDR2 YFSETQ. The CDR3 loop spans 16 amino acids. CDR3 protein: CASSLEQASGANVLTF. The DNA of the CDR3 is TGCGCCAGCAGCTTGGAACAGGCCTCTGGGGCCAACGTCCTGACTTTC.

The rearrangement links TRBV7-8 to TRBJ2-3; D possibly corresponds to TRBD2 (6 bases). CDR1 and CDR2 from the germline V gene are SGHVS and FQNEAQ. The CDR3 is 16 amino acids. Trimming cost V 5 bases and J 0 bases, with 15 bases left between them. The chain's CDR3 is CASSPPGGASTDTQYF. The CDR3 region has the DNA TGTGCCAGCAGCCCCCCCGGGGGAGCCAGCACAGATACGCAGTATTTT.

This clone appeared a few times. The junction and the germline gene differ at one end; a read error may be behind it. The chain uses TRBV7-2 and TRBJ1-4; 7 nucleotides agree with TRBD1. The CDR3 covers 17 residues. In germline, CDR1 is SGHTA, CDR2 FQGNSA. The CDR3, as DNA: TGTGCCAGCGGCTTGGGGACAGCGCTTTGGGCTAATGAAAAACTGTTTTTT. Its protein is CASGLGTALWANEKLFF.

The V gene is TRBV7-2, the J gene TRBJ2-5; TRBD2 aligns across 7 bases. The V and J ends lost 6 bases and 2 bases, in that order; junction bases with no gene match: 6. CDR3 length: 14 residues. Germline V gene sequence: CDR1 SGHTA, CDR2 FQGNSA. CDR3 in amino acids: CASRLRDYQETQYF. The CDR3 DNA sequence: TGTGCCAGCAGACTCCGGGACTATCAAGAGACCCAGTACTTC.

The V call is TRBV4-1, the J call TRBJ1-3; D gene unclear. V lost 1 base, J lost 0 bases, and 7 bases lay in between. The CDR3 is made up of 15 amino acids. Germline assignment: CDR1 MGHRA and CDR2 YSYEKL. The CDR3 region is CASSQAPGSGNTIYF. The CDR3 DNA is TGCGCCAGCAGCCAAGCGCCGGGCTCTGGAAACACCATATATTTT.

V and J are TRBV1 and TRBJ2-1; the tabulated D call, TRBD2, remains unverified against the DNA. TRBV1 is reported as a pseudogene. The CDR3 runs 16 residues. The CDR3 sequence is CTSSYQGSGEYNEQFF. CDR3 DNA: TGCACCAGCAGCTATCAAGGCAGCGGGGAATACAATGAGCAGTTCTTC.

The chain combines TRBV9 with TRBJ2-1; perhaps TRBD1 as D (6 bases). Looked up from germline, CDR1 is SGDLS and CDR2 is YYNGEE. This CDR3 has 16 amino acids. V gave up 4 bases and J gave up 1 base, with 15 bases separating them. CDR3 region: CASSPSSDSSYNEQFF. CDR3 in DNA: TGTGCCAGCAGCCCTAGTTCGGACAGTTCCTACAATGAGCAGTTCTTC.